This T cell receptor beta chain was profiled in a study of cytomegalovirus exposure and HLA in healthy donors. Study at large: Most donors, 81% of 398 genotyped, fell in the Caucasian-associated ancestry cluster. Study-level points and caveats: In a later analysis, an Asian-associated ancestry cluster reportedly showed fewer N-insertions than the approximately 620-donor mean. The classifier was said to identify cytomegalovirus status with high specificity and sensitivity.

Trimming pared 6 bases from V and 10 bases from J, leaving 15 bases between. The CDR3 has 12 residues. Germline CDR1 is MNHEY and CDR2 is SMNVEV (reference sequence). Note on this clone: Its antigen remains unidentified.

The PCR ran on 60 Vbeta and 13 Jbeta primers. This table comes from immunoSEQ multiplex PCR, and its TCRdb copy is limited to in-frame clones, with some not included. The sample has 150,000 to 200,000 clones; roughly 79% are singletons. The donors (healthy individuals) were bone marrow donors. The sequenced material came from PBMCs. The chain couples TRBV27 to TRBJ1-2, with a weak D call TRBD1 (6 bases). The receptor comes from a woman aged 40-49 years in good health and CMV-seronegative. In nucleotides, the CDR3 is TGTGCCAGCAGAAATCAGGGGCAGAACTACACCTTC. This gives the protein CASRNQGQNYTF.